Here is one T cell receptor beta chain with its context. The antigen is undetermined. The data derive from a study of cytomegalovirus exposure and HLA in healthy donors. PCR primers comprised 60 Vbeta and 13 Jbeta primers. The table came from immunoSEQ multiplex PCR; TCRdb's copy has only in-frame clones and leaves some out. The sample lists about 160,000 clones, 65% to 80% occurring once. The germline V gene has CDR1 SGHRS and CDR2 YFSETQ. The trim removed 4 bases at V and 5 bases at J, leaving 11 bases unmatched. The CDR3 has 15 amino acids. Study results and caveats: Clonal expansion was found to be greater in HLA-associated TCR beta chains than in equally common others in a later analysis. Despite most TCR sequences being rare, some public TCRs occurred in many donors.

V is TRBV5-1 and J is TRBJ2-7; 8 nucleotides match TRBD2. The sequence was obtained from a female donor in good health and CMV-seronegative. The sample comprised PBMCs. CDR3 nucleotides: TGCGCCAGCAGCACCTCCGGGACGGGGGGGGACGAGCAGTACTTC. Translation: CASSTSGTGGDEQYF.